Detailed here is one T cell receptor beta chain. This entry belongs to a study of T cell clonality in common variable immunodeficiency. Sequencing used immunoSEQ multiplex PCR; TCRdb keeps in-frame clones, though not all of them. The record shows under 45,000 clones for this sample, with no singletons present. The sequenced sample was peripheral blood mononuclear cells. The TCR originated in a person aged 18-70 years in good health.

The CDR3 spells CASSLGLMGAANTGELFF. The CDR3 DNA, read in part, is TGCGCCAGCAGCTTGGGGTTAATGGGGGCGGCGAACACCGGGGAG. The rearrangement links TRBV5-1 to TRBJ2-2; the D gene is possibly TRBD1 (6 bases). The CDR3 end is not reached by the read, which stops 3 residues before it; the germline J gene fills it in. The ends were cut back, 0 bases at V and 0 bases at J, with 15 bases in the middle. The germline CDR1 and CDR2 sequences are SGHRS and YFSETQ. This CDR3 spans 18 amino acids.